One and the same sample provided the 32 T cell receptor beta chains below, sequenced in a study of T cells in Graves' hyperthyroidism and ophthalmopathy. Template material for amplifying TCR beta CDR3 regions consisted of RNA transcripts. The HTBI primer set drove a first-round RT-PCR of the TCR CDR3. Via MiXCR, TCRdb re-called the multiplex PCR reads, giving one row per CDR3 protein. Of about 360,000 distinct CDR3 sequences in the sample, 13% were seen once. Sequencing used blood. The receptor set was obtained from a woman younger than 30 with Graves' hyperthyroidism.

This clonotype has ten or more counts. This sequence joins TRBV20-1 and TRBJ1-6; D is possibly TRBD1 (6 bases). Deletions cut 4 bases from V and 10 bases from J, with 17 bases between. The V gene's germline CDR1 is DFQATT and CDR2 SNEGSKA (reference sequence). This CDR3 has 14 residues. CDR3 sequence: CSANTGRGKSPLHF. Here the CDR3 DNA reads TGCAGTGCTAACACAGGGAGAGGAAAGTCACCCCTCCACTTT.

There are many counts of this clonotype. The chain has TRBV5-1 and TRBJ1-2; TRBD1 matches at 8 bases. Germline V gives CDR1 SGHRS, CDR2 YFSETQ. This CDR3 spans 14 amino acids. V shed 2 bases and J 2 bases; nucleotides not matched to a gene: 2. The DNA for the CDR3 is TGCGCCAGCAGCTTCAGGACAGGGAACTATGGCTACACCTTC. Its translation is CASSFRTGNYGYTF.

This clonotype was detected a few times. The genes are TRBV10-1 and TRBJ2-7; a weak D match, TRBD2 (6 bases). Per germline, CDR1 WNHNN and CDR2 SYGVQD (reference sequence). The V end lost 5 bases, the J end lost 0 bases, and 14 bases lay between the germline ends. This CDR3 is built from 15 residues. Written as DNA, the CDR3 is TGCGCCAGCAGTCCCGGGACTCCCGTCTCCTACGAGCAGTACTTC. It yields the protein CASSPGTPVSYEQYF.

This clonotype was recorded many times. The chain links TRBV28 to TRBJ2-7; 7 nucleotides line up with TRBD2. CDR1 and CDR2 from the germline V gene are MDHEN and SYDVKM. V lost 7 bases and J lost 1; bases outside the gene matches: 10. The CDR3 extends over 15 amino acids. The CDR3 nucleotides are TGTGCCAGCATCAGACCGGGACTACCTTCCTACGAGCAGTACTTC. It is translated as CASIRPGLPSYEQYF.

The chain recombines TRBV7-2 with TRBJ2-7; 13 nucleotides align to TRBD2. The CDR3 has 16 residues. Germline values: CDR1 SGHTA, CDR2 FQGNSA. After removal of 5 bases from V and 0 bases from J, the junction contained 4 bases not matched to a gene. CDR3 loop: CASSHGLAGDSYEQYF. CDR3 bases: TGTGCCAGCAGCCATGGACTAGCGGGAGACTCCTACGAGCAGTACTTC.

This clonotype was detected ten times or more. The chain links TRBV7-6 to TRBJ2-5; perhaps TRBD2 as D (5 bases). Looked up from germline, CDR1 is SGHVS and CDR2 is FNYEAQ. V dropped 5 bases and J dropped 6 bases, with 22 bases sitting between them. The CDR3 runs to 16 residues. The CDR3 DNA is TGTGCCAGCAGCCCACCCCTAACCAGCGGATCAAAGACCCAGTACTTC. Protein: CASSPPLTSGSKTQYF. The full variable domain, completed using reference TRBV7-6 and TRBJ2-5, is GAGVSQSPRYKVTKRGQDVALRCDPISGHVSLYWYRQALGQGPEFLTYFNYEAQQDKSGLPNDRFSAERPEGSISTLTIQRTEQRDSAMYRCASSPPLTSGSKTQYFGPGTRLLVL.

This clonotype occurred many times. The genes are TRBV6-1 and TRBJ1-5; D possibly corresponds to TRBD1 (5 bases). The V and J ends lost 8 bases and 4 bases respectively, with 12 bases between them. This CDR3 spans 13 amino acids. Per the germline V gene, CDR1 is MNHNS and CDR2 is SASEGT. In DNA form, the CDR3 reads TGTGCCAGCGCCGGACACAAAAATCAGCCCCAGCATTTT. Its protein is CASAGHKNQPQHF.

The V gene is TRBV19, the J gene TRBJ2-3; D gene unclear. Germline values: CDR1 LNHDA, CDR2 SQIVND (reference sequence). This CDR3 is built from 15 residues. V lost 1 base to trimming and J lost 1 base, with 9 bases between them. Here the CDR3 DNA reads TGTGCCAGTAGTATAGTGAGGCAGGGCACAGATACGCAGTATTTT. This encodes CASSIVRQGTDTQYF. The full variable domain, its missing parts supplied by reference TRBV19 and TRBJ2-3, is DGGITQSPKYLFRKEGQNVTLSCEQNLNHDAMYWYRQDPGQGLRLIYYSQIVNDFQKGDIAEGYSVSREKKESFPLTVTSAQKNPTAFYLCASSIVRQGTDTQYFGPGTRLTVL.

As for this clonotype: A much larger clonotype is one base distant, so this may be a read error. The chain combines TRBV5-1 with TRBJ2-2; perhaps TRBD2 as D (6 bases). The germline V and J ends were trimmed by 6 bases and 1 base, with 16 bases remaining between them. The CDR3 loop spans 16 amino acids. CDR1 and CDR2 (germline): SGHRS, YFSETQ. CDR3 region: CASTPEGLRNTGELFF. Here the CDR3 DNA reads TGCGCCAGCACTCCGGAGGGACTGAGGAACACCGGGGAGCTGTTTTTT.

This clonotype came up a few times. This chain joins TRBV9 and TRBJ2-2; D is perhaps TRBD1 (5 bases). There are 15 residues in the CDR3. CDR1 and CDR2 from the germline V gene are SGDLS and YYNGEE. Trimming took off 3 bases at V and 0 bases at J, with 9 bases between the two ends. Here the CDR3 reads CASSADSPNTGELFF. The CDR3 coding sequence is TGTGCCAGCAGCGCAGACAGCCCGAACACCGGGGAGCTGTTTTTT. The entire variable domain, with the rest obtained from reference TRBV9 and TRBJ2-2, is as follows: DSGVTQTPKHLITATGQRVTLRCSPRSGDLSVYWYQQSLDQGLQFLIQYYNGEERAKGNILERFSAQQFPDLHSELNLSSLELGDSALYFCASSADSPNTGELFFGEGSRLTVL.

This clonotype was seen ten or more times. The chain combines TRBV12-3 or TRBV12-4 with TRBJ2-1; 11 bases match TRBD2. The CDR3 consists of 16 residues. Trimming took 3 bases from V and 12 from J; bases not matched to a gene: 13. The CDR3 bases are TGTGCCAGCAGTTTTGGCACACTAGCGGGGGTAGATCGGCAGTTCTTC. Translated: CASSFGTLAGVDRQFF.

Note on this clonotype: A much larger clonotype is one base distant, so this may be a read error. The chain is built from TRBV20-1 and TRBJ2-3, with D tentatively TRBD1 (5 bases). V shed 3 bases and J shed 3 bases, with 16 bases lying between them. The CDR3 consists of 15 residues. Germline V gene sequence: CDR1 DFQATT, CDR2 SNEGSKA (reference sequence). The CDR3 loop is CSASSYGRETDTQYF. CDR3 DNA: TGCAGTGCTAGTTCCTACGGCAGGGAAACAGATACGCAGTATTTT.

At least ten counts were recorded for this clonotype. The V and J genes are TRBV11-2 and TRBJ2-3; 9 bases are a match to TRBD2. Losses at the gene ends were 8 bases for V and 1 base for J; bases not matched to a gene: 4. Germline V gene lookup returns CDR1 SGHAT and CDR2 FQNNGV. The CDR3 length is 14 residues. The CDR3 spells CASSSGVGTDTQYF. For the CDR3, the DNA is TGTGCCAGCTCTAGCGGGGTGGGCACAGATACGCAGTATTTT.

This clonotype has ten or more counts. This chain joins TRBV12-3 or TRBV12-4 and TRBJ1-5; a weak D match, TRBD1 (6 bases). V dropped 6 bases and J dropped 6 bases, with 15 bases sitting between them. The CDR3 consists of 14 residues. The CDR3 sequence is CASSSTGRIQPQHF. The CDR3 DNA reads as TGTGCCAGCAGCTCCACAGGGCGGATTCAGCCCCAGCATTTT.

This clonotype was counted many times. This chain uses TRBV7-2 with TRBJ2-7, with 11 nucleotides matching TRBD2. This CDR3 is built from 16 residues. CDR1 is SGHTA and CDR2 is FQGNSA in the germline V gene. J lost 2 bases, V lost 5 bases, and 8 bases had no gene match. The CDR3 spells CASSTQTSGAPYEQYF. The CDR3, as DNA: TGTGCCAGCAGCACCCAGACTAGCGGGGCGCCCTACGAGCAGTACTTC.

This clonotype was picked up many times. This sequence joins TRBV7-9 and TRBJ2-7, with D uncertain. The CDR3 covers 14 residues. The V end was cut by 1 base, the J end by 6 bases, with 13 bases between. Germline values: CDR1 SEHNR, CDR2 FQNEAQ (reference sequence). As DNA, the CDR3 is TGTGCCAGCAGCTTAGTAGGATTGACCCCCGAGCAGTACTTC. Its translation is CASSLVGLTPEQYF.

A remark on this clonotype: This may arise from a read error, as a much more abundant clone is one base away. This chain links TRBV28 with TRBJ1-2, with D uncertain. Per germline, CDR1 MDHEN and CDR2 SYDVKM. The CDR3 sequence is 12 residues long. Trimming stripped 5 bases from V and 11 bases from J, with 15 bases between. CDR3: CASSERGNQYTF. In nucleotides, the CDR3 is TGTGCCAGCAGTGAGAGAGGGAACCAATACACCTTC.

This clonotype has more than one count but fewer than ten. The chain recombines TRBV6-1 with TRBJ2-7, with 9 bases fitting TRBD2. CDR1 and CDR2 (germline): MNHNS, SASEGT. V gave up 2 bases and J gave up 6 bases; unmatched junction bases: 11. The length of the CDR3 is 16 residues. This CDR3 is CASSEPSGNLSGEQYF. DNA of the CDR3: TGTGCCAGCAGTGAACCTAGCGGGAATTTGTCCGGCGAGCAGTACTTC.

This clonotype was counted a few times. The genes are TRBV9 and TRBJ1-2, with D tentatively TRBD1 (6 bases). This CDR3 has 15 residues. The germline CDR1 and CDR2 sequences are SGDLS and YYNGEE. V gave up 4 bases and J gave up 2 bases, with 15 bases separating them. CDR3 sequence reads: CASSPRQDPNYGYTF. DNA for the CDR3: TGTGCCAGCAGCCCGCGACAGGACCCCAACTATGGCTACACCTTC. The entire variable domain, with the rest obtained from reference TRBV9 and TRBJ1-2, is as follows: DSGVTQTPKHLITATGQRVTLRCSPRSGDLSVYWYQQSLDQGLQFLIQYYNGEERAKGNILERFSAQQFPDLHSELNLSSLELGDSALYFCASSPRQDPNYGYTFGSGTRLTVV.

The sample holds many counts of this clonotype. The gene calls are TRBV28 and TRBJ2-7; a weak D match, TRBD1 (6 bases). The CDR3 has 17 residues. The V end lost 4 bases, the J end lost 1 base, and 20 bases lay between the germline ends. Per the germline V gene, CDR1 is MDHEN and CDR2 is SYDVKM. CDR3 sequence: CASSSPPTGSGSYEQYF. Written as DNA, the CDR3 is TGTGCCAGCAGTTCCCCCCCTACAGGGAGTGGATCCTACGAGCAGTACTTC.

This clonotype appeared many times. The CDR3 reads CASGGGSEAFF. CDR3 nucleotide sequence: TGCGCCAGTGGGGGAGGGTCTGAAGCTTTCTTT. The chain carries TRBV10-2 and TRBJ1-1; D is possibly TRBD1 (5 bases). The CDR3 is 11 residues long. Germline lookup yields CDR1 WSHSY and CDR2 SAAADI. The ends were cut back, 9 bases at V and 6 bases at J, with 11 bases in the middle.

Regarding this clonotype: This may come from a read error, since a much larger clone is one base off. The chain has TRBV13 and TRBJ1-5; maybe TRBD1 (5 bases). Germline assignment: CDR1 PRHDT and CDR2 FYEKMQ (reference sequence). This CDR3 region has 14 residues. CDR3 DNA sequence: TGTGCCGGCAGCTCGGGACCGGGGGGTCAGCCCCAGCATTTT. It yields the protein CAGSSGPGGQPQHF.

This clonotype was picked up a small number of times. The gene calls are TRBV4-3 and TRBJ1-5; D remains unclear. The germline CDR1 and CDR2 sequences are LGHNA and YSLEER. Trimming cost V 0 bases and J 6 bases, with 9 bases left between them. The CDR3 has 14 amino acids. The CDR3 DNA follows: TGCGCCAGCAGCCAAGAGCATATGGGTCAGCCCCAGCATTTT. It is translated as CASSQEHMGQPQHF.

The table lists this clonotype with many counts. The J gene is TRBJ1-2, the V gene TRBV4-2; the D is unclear. Trimming pared 0 bases from V and 7 bases from J, leaving 12 bases between. The CDR3 loop spans 14 amino acids. Per the germline V gene, CDR1 is LGHNA and CDR2 is YNFKEQ. CDR3 in amino acids: CASSQDPGLGGYTF. For the CDR3, the DNA is TGTGCCAGCAGCCAAGACCCGGGTCTCGGTGGCTACACCTTC.

This clonotype was observed a handful of times. Compared with germline, one end of the junction differs, possibly owing to a read error. V gene TRBV7-7 combines with J gene TRBJ2-1; TRBD2 matches at 14 bases. This CDR3 spans 17 amino acids. Germline-derived CDR1 and CDR2 are SSHAT and FNYEAQ (reference sequence). The CDR3 DNA sequence: TGTGCTAGCAGCCCAATTGGGACTAGCGGGAGAGGAGGGGAGCAGTTCTTC. Amino acids: CASSPIGTSGRGGEQFF.

About this clonotype: A much larger clone differs by one base, so this may be a read error. The chain joins TRBV11-2 to TRBJ1-4; no reliable D call. Germline V gene data show CDR1 as SGHAT and CDR2 as FQNNGV. The CDR3 spans 16 residues. V lost 0 bases and J 8 bases, leaving 16 bases between the germline ends. DNA of the CDR3: TGTGCCAGCAGCTTAGATCGGAGGCGGCTAGGAGAAAAACTGTTTTTT. Its translation: CASSLDRRRLGEKLFF. Full variable domain (outside the CDR3, taken from reference TRBV11-2 and TRBJ1-4): EAGVAQSPRYKIIEKRQSVAFWCNPISGHATLYWYQQILGQGPKLLIQFQNNGVVDDSQLPKDRFSAERLKGVDSTLKIQPAKLEDSAVYLCASSLDRRRLGEKLFFGSGTQLSVL.

This clonotype was found many times. The chain employs TRBV20-1 and TRBJ2-5; 10 positions agree with TRBD2. J was trimmed by 5 bases and V by 3 bases; bases with no gene match: 9. CDR3 length equals 15 residues. Germline CDR1 and CDR2: DFQATT and SNEGSKA (reference sequence). In DNA form, the CDR3 reads TGCAGTGCTAGCCCTAGCGGGAGAGGGCGTGAGACCCAGTACTTC. Encoded protein: CSASPSGRGRETQYF.

A note on this clonotype: Germline is not matched at one junction end, which may reflect a read error. This chain joins TRBV3-1 and TRBJ2-5; D possibly corresponds to TRBD1 (6 bases). The germline CDR1 and CDR2 sequences are LGHDT and YNNKEL (reference sequence). The CDR3 spans 15 residues. The CDR3 sequence is CVSSLDSSFQETQYF. The CDR3 bases are TGTGTCAGCAGCCTGGACAGCTCCTTCCAAGAGACCCAGTACTTC.

This clonotype was counted many times. The chain links TRBV3-1 to TRBJ1-1; tentatively, D is TRBD1 (6 bases). Deletions cut 4 bases from V and 3 bases from J, with 15 bases between. This CDR3 contains 15 residues. The germline CDR1 and CDR2 sequences are LGHDT and YNNKEL (reference sequence). CDR3 bases: TGTGCCAGCAGCCTCCTGGGGGGCTGGGACACTGAAGCTTTCTTT. Its protein is CASSLLGGWDTEAFF.

This clonotype was counted many times. V usage is TRBV10-3 and J usage is TRBJ2-3, with TRBD1 identical over 11 bases. The CDR3 consists of 19 residues. Germline trimming cut 0 bases from V and 2 bases from J; bases unmatched to any gene: 10. The V gene's germline CDR1 is ENHRY and CDR2 SYGVKD. This CDR3 is CAISESLPGTGGTTDTQYF. For the CDR3, the DNA is TGTGCCATCAGTGAGTCTTTACCGGGGACAGGGGGAACCACAGATACGCAGTATTTT.

This clonotype has more than one count but fewer than ten. V gene TRBV30 combines with J gene TRBJ2-5; a weak D match, TRBD2 (6 bases). The length of the CDR3 is 14 residues. The V and J ends lost 0 bases and 4 bases respectively, with 12 bases between them. CDR1 is GTSNPN, CDR2 SVGIG, per germline (reference sequence). The CDR3 here is CAWSVGGDGETQYF. CDR3 nucleotide sequence: TGTGCCTGGAGTGTAGGAGGGGACGGAGAGACCCAGTACTTC. Looking up the rest from reference TRBV30 and TRBJ2-5 gives the full variable domain: SQTIHQWPATLVQPVGSPLSLECTVEGTSNPNLYWYRQAAGRGLQLLFYSVGIGQISSEVPQNLSASRPQDRQFILSSKKLLLSDSGFYLCAWSVGGDGETQYFGPGTRLLVL.

At least ten counts were recorded for this clonotype. The V gene is TRBV10-1, the J gene TRBJ2-5; 9 positions match TRBD2. CDR3 length: 15 amino acids. The germline V gene encodes CDR1 WNHNN and CDR2 SYGVQD (reference sequence). Trimming removed 2 bases from V and 8 bases from J; junction bases left unmatched: 9. Here the CDR3 reads CASSESGGLGNTQYF. CDR3 in DNA: TGCGCCAGCAGTGAGAGCGGGGGGCTGGGGAATACCCAGTACTTC.